This entry concerns a single TCR beta chain. These data come from a study of blood T cell repertoires in COVID-19. Study summary: Collection of acute and convalescent COVID-19 samples took place in the United States, Italy and Spain.

Original analysis: By means of reference gene primer amplification, nucleated cell counts were estimated. Clones were sequenced by immunoSEQ multiplex PCR, and TCRdb holds only the in-frame ones, with some missing. D and trimming were read from the DNA, whereas the V and J calls and clone size are those reported in that table. The sample carries roughly 180,000 clones, roughly 76% recorded once. This TCR was recovered from a woman aged 50 to 60 with active or convalescent COVID-19. The material sequenced was peripheral blood.

The CDR3: CATARGGANVLTF. In DNA, the CDR3 is TGTGCCACCGCCAGAGGTGGGGCCAACGTCCTGACTTTC. The rearrangement uses TRBV24-1 and TRBJ2-6; D is undetermined. Germline CDR1 is KGHDR and CDR2 is SFDVKD. V was shortened by 9 bases and J by 3 bases, with 8 bases between the two germline ends. The CDR3 has 13 residues.